The present TCR beta chain was sequenced within a study of T-cell reconstitution after alpha-beta-depleted transplantation in children (TCRdb year 2016). As for the study more broadly: Using TCR repertoire profiling, the study followed T-cell immune reconstitution in a quantitative way in children after TCRalphabeta/CD19-depleted allogeneic hematopoietic cell transplantation.

In the paper's terms, the time point label means: day 60 (about 2 months) after transplantation. This specimen's treatment or condition label, interpreted: allogeneic hematopoietic cell transplantation with graft depleted of TCRalphabeta T cells and CD19 B cells. Transplant recipients were children who received TCRalphabeta/CD19-depleted allogeneic hematopoietic cell grafts. Library generation was performed with PCR. The instrument given in TCRdb is Illumina HiSeq 2500. To normalize quantification of the TCRbeta repertoire, the TCR libraries were built with molecular barcoding that relied on unique molecular identifiers. In-frame beta chains were kept once TCRdb had trimmed the public reads at Q25 with fastp and called clones with MiXCR. For every CDR3 protein sequence, its rows merge into one entry that carries the most common genes and DNA. In this sample the table shows nearly 20,000 distinct CDR3 sequences, about an eighth of which occur a single time. The ten largest clones capture approximately 40% of the sample.

Per the germline V gene, KGHSH is the CDR1 and LQKENI is the CDR2. Spanning cysteine to phenylalanine, the CDR3 consists of 14 amino acids. The CDR3 DNA has 42 bases and is translated from base 1. V drops 6 bases and J drops 3 bases, leaving 14 bases in between. The table lists this clonotype with many counts. Its antigen remains unidentified. Qualities for individual bases were not recorded, and no much larger clone is one base off. What the research found in general, with its limitations: The frequencies of hyperexpanded clones fell over the following months, and after one year, T-cell counts and TCRbeta diversity were mostly attributed to newly produced T cells. The apparently early alphabetaT-cell count recovery about two months after transplant was reportedly dependent on only several hundred rapidly expanded clones derived from non-depleted graft cells. In some patients, high TCRbeta diversity at day 60 was attributed to recipient T cells and intrathymic progenitors that had survived conditioning.

The input for sequencing was PBMCs, mostly from graft donor cells, taken 60 days after TCRalphabeta/CD19-depleted stem cell transplant. The clonotype comes from a female patient aged 2-15 years who had a stem cell transplant for congenital amegakaryocytic thrombocytopenia, so the T cells may come from the graft donor. This chain joins TRBV18 to TRBJ2-5; a tentative D call is TRBD2 (5 bases match). The CDR3 in this case is CASSGWTPKETQYF. The nucleotide sequence reads TGTGCCAGCTCCGGGTGGACTCCCAAAGAGACCCAGTACTTC.